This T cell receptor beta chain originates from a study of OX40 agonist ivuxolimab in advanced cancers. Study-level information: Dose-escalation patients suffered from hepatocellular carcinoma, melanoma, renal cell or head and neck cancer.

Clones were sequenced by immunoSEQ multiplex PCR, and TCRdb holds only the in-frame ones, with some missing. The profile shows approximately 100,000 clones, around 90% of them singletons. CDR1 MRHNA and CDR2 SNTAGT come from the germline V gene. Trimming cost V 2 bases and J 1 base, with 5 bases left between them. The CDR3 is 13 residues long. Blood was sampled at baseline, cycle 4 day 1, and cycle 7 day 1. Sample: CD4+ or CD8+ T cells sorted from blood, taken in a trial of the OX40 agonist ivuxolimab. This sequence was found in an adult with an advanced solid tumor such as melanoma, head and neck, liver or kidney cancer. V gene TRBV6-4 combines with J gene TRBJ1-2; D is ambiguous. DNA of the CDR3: TGTGCCAGCAGTGACGGACGTAACTATGGCTACACCTTC. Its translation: CASSDGRNYGYTF.